This TCR beta chain was retrieved from a study of naive and memory T cell subsets. Study-wide results and limits: Over 85% of naive TCR sequences appeared only once, unlike memory subsets. Especially in CD8 cells, naive repertoires contained a few larger clonotypes, possibly CD45RA-re-expressing memory cells.

This clonotype was seen ten or more times. Antigen: not known. The CDR3 sequence is 11 residues long. In germline, CDR1 is SEHNR, CDR2 FQNEAQ (reference sequence). The V end lost 6 bases, the J end lost 5 bases, and 7 bases lay between the germline ends. The beta constant-region primer was an equimolar mix of two oligonucleotides covering TRBC1 and TRBC2. Four rounds of PCR amplified the ligated cDNA using nested alpha and beta constant-region primers plus SP2. One entry per CDR3 protein, called by TCRdb with MiXCR from the UMI-ligation and nested PCR reads. The sample carries roughly 140,000 distinct CDR3 sequences, under 25% recorded once.

Sequencing was done on a sample of naive CD8+ T cells from blood. This receptor was identified in a human donor in good health. The chain is built from TRBV7-9 and TRBJ1-1, with D unresolved. CDR3 loop: CASRLNTEAFF. The CDR3 DNA follows: TGTGCCAGCAGACTTAATACTGAAGCTTTCTTT.